The next 20 T cell receptor beta chains were all read from a single sample in a study of T cell changes during pregnancy in multiple sclerosis. This table comes from immunoSEQ multiplex PCR, and its TCRdb copy is limited to in-frame clones, with some not included. The data show some 87,000 clones, with approximately 92% seen just once and around 0.21% held by the top ten. The source was CD4+ T cells from peripheral blood mononuclear cells, collected before pregnancy. The receptors were sampled from a female donor with multiple sclerosis, enrolled in a pregnancy study.

The rearrangement links TRBV27 to TRBJ2-7; 8 bases agree with TRBD1. The CDR3 extends over 15 amino acids. The trim removed 3 bases at V and 4 bases at J, leaving 8 bases unmatched. CDR1 and CDR2 (germline): MNHEY, SMNVEV (reference sequence). CDR3 loop: CASSFPQGAVYEQYF. CDR3 bases: TGTGCCAGCAGTTTTCCCCAGGGGGCTGTTTACGAGCAGTACTTC.

The chain combines TRBV5-1 with TRBJ2-5, with unresolved D. Germline values: CDR1 SGHRS, CDR2 YFSETQ. This CDR3 has 15 amino acids. The V gene lost 0 bases and the J gene lost 2 bases, with 11 bases spanning the gap. The CDR3 DNA follows: TGCGCCAGCAGCTTGGCCTTGACGGAGCAAGAGACCCAGTACTTC. It is translated as CASSLALTEQETQYF. Variable domain in full (rest from reference TRBV5-1 and TRBJ2-5): KAGVTQTPRYLIKTRGQQVTLSCSPISGHRSVSWYQQTPGQGLQFLFEYFSETQRNKGNFPGRFSGRQFSNSRSEMNVSTLELGDSALYLCASSLALTEQETQYFGPGTRLLVL.

The V call is TRBV10-3, the J call TRBJ2-4, with TRBD2 identical over 11 bases. CDR1 and CDR2 (germline): ENHRY, SYGVKD. This CDR3 spans 15 amino acids. V dropped 4 bases and J dropped 6; count of bases not matched to a gene: 5. The DNA for the CDR3 is TGTGCCATCAGTGGGACCGGACTAGCGGGAAACATTCAGTACTTC. Its protein is CAISGTGLAGNIQYF.

V usage is TRBV6-1 and J usage is TRBJ2-3; D not certain. V was shortened by 1 base and J by 1 base, with 9 bases between the two germline ends. Germline CDR1 and CDR2: MNHNS and SASEGT. This CDR3 is built from 15 residues. As DNA, the CDR3 is TGTGCCAGCAGTGAAGACGATGCGCGCACAGATACGCAGTATTTT. Translation: CASSEDDARTDTQYF.

The chain recombines TRBV5-1 with TRBJ2-3, with a tentative D call TRBD1 (7 bases). V shed 4 bases and J shed 0 bases, with 12 bases lying between them. The CDR3 loop spans 15 amino acids. Germline lookup yields CDR1 SGHRS and CDR2 YFSETQ. The chain's CDR3 is CASSAQGGSTDTQYF. CDR3 nucleotide sequence: TGCGCCAGCAGCGCCCAGGGGGGTAGCACAGATACGCAGTATTTT.

The rearrangement links TRBV5-4 to TRBJ2-5; TRBD1 matches at 9 bases. The CDR3 has 16 residues. V lost 0 bases to trimming and J lost 3 bases; unmatched junction nucleotides: 6. Looked up from germline, CDR1 is SGHNT and CDR2 is YYREEE (reference sequence). The CDR3 reads CASSLGAGTGKETQYF. Written as DNA, the CDR3 is TGTGCCAGCAGCTTGGGCGCAGGGACAGGGAAAGAGACCCAGTACTTC.

The chain recombines TRBV15 with TRBJ1-5, with a weak D call TRBD1 (5 bases). This CDR3 has 14 amino acids. Germline V CDR1 and CDR2: LNHNV, YYDKDF (reference sequence). With 7 bases removed from V and 2 bases from J, the gap between germline ends came to 12 bases. The CDR3: CATTVAGGNQPQHF. CDR3 coding DNA: TGTGCCACCACAGTCGCGGGGGGCAATCAGCCCCAGCATTTT.

This chain links TRBV7-2 with TRBJ2-7; the match to TRBD1 covers 11 bases. Germline V gene sequence: CDR1 SGHTA, CDR2 FQGNSA. Trimming at V came to 4 bases and at J to 6 bases, leaving 11 bases not matched to a gene. The CDR3 covers 16 residues. The CDR3 reads CASSSRTGGYPREQYF. The CDR3 DNA reads as TGTGCCAGCAGCTCAAGGACAGGGGGCTATCCCCGCGAGCAGTACTTC.

The rearrangement links TRBV30 to TRBJ2-5; 7 bases line up with TRBD2. The V segment lost 4 bases and the J segment 6 bases; nucleotides outside the gene matches: 17. Germline CDR1 GTSNPN, CDR2 SVGIG (reference sequence). The CDR3 has 16 residues. CDR3: CAWKEFVGGRAQTQYF. CDR3 DNA sequence: TGTGCCTGGAAGGAATTCGTTGGGGGGAGGGCCCAGACCCAGTACTTC. Using reference TRBV30 and TRBJ2-5 for the parts outside the CDR3, the full variable domain is SQTIHQWPATLVQPVGSPLSLECTVEGTSNPNLYWYRQAAGRGLQLLFYSVGIGQISSEVPQNLSASRPQDRQFILSSKKLLLSDSGFYLCAWKEFVGGRAQTQYFGPGTRLLVL.

This clone has only one observation. CDR3 region: CASSQDSRGGATNTQYF. In nucleotides, the CDR3 is TGTGCCAGCAGCCAAGACTCCCGGGGGGGGGCGACGAATACGCAGTATTTT. The chain couples TRBV4-2 to TRBJ2-3, with 8 bases matching TRBD2. Germline CDR1 is LGHNA and CDR2 is YNFKEQ. CDR3 length equals 17 residues. V trimming: 0 bases; J trimming: 7 bases; junction bases outside the gene matches: 12.

The chain is built from TRBV7-3 and TRBJ2-1; no definite D call. Trimming shortened V by 2 bases and J by 0 bases, and 8 bases separated the two germline ends. This CDR3 is 15 amino acids long. Looked up from germline, CDR1 is SGHTA and CDR2 is FQGTGA. Written as DNA, the CDR3 is TGTGCCAGCAGCTTAGGGCTGAGCTCCTACAATGAGCAGTTCTTC. Its translation: CASSLGLSSYNEQFF.

The chain joins TRBV6-5 to TRBJ2-7; no clear D gene. Trimming removed 6 bases at V and 1 base at J, with 16 bases between. Per the germline V gene, CDR1 is MNHEY and CDR2 is SVGAGI. This CDR3 is built from 15 residues. CDR3 DNA sequence: TGTGCCAGCAGGTCCGGTCTAACCTCTTCCTACGAGCAGTACTTC. Encoded protein: CASRSGLTSSYEQYF.

In this sample, this clone turned up once. The chain uses TRBV5-1 and TRBJ1-5; 8 bases match TRBD1. Germline values: CDR1 SGHRS, CDR2 YFSETQ. This CDR3 has 13 amino acids. Losses at the gene ends were 1 base for V and 6 bases for J; bases not matched to a gene: 0. CDR3 in amino acids: CASSLTGGQPQHF. In DNA form, the CDR3 reads TGCGCCAGCAGCTTGACAGGGGGTCAGCCCCAGCATTTT.

This chain connects TRBV11-2 to TRBJ2-1; 11 bases line up with TRBD2. The CDR3 consists of 15 residues. J gave up 7 bases and V 2 bases, and 4 bases lay outside the gene matches. The germline V gene encodes CDR1 SGHAT and CDR2 FQNNGV. CDR3 residues: CASSLRTSGLNEQFF. For the CDR3, the DNA is TGTGCCAGCAGCTTAAGGACTAGCGGGCTGAATGAGCAGTTCTTC.

The chain uses TRBV5-6 and TRBJ1-1, with 8 positions matching TRBD1. The germline V gene has CDR1 SGHDT and CDR2 YYEEEE. The V segment lost 2 bases and the J segment 2 bases; nucleotides outside the gene matches: 5. The CDR3 totals 15 residues. CDR3 loop: CASSFGDRGNTEAFF. The DNA of the CDR3 is TGTGCCAGCAGCTTCGGAGACAGGGGTAACACTGAAGCTTTCTTT.

The V gene is TRBV28, the J gene TRBJ2-1; D might be TRBD2 (5 bases). This CDR3 comprises 15 residues. V dropped 6 bases and J dropped 0 bases, with 12 bases sitting between them. Germline CDR1 is MDHEN and CDR2 is SYDVKM. The CDR3 protein is CASRQTKSSYNEQFF. In nucleotides, the CDR3 is TGTGCCAGCAGGCAGACTAAAAGCTCCTACAATGAGCAGTTCTTC.

The rearrangement links TRBV18 to TRBJ2-7, with 11 bases matching TRBD2. The V and J ends lost 6 bases and 6 bases, in that order; junction bases with no gene match: 13. Germline V lookup: CDR1 KGHSH, CDR2 LQKENI. The CDR3 extends over 16 amino acids. The CDR3 loop is CASSPNPTSGASEQYF. The CDR3 bases are TGTGCCAGCTCCCCGAATCCGACTAGCGGGGCGTCCGAGCAGTACTTC.

The rearrangement uses TRBV5-1 and TRBJ2-2; D unresolved. V lost 4 bases to trimming and J lost 2 bases, with 12 bases between them. The CDR3 extends over 15 amino acids. CDR1 and CDR2 from the germline V gene are SGHRS and YFSETQ. CDR3 DNA: TGCGCCAGCAGCGGGTCAGGTTATAACACCGGGGAGCTGTTTTTT. Translated, it gives CASSGSGYNTGELFF.

This clone was seen once. The V and J genes are TRBV6-5 and TRBJ1-5, with D possibly TRBD1 on 5 matching bases. The CDR3 contains 13 residues. Germline lookup yields CDR1 MNHEY and CDR2 SVGAGI. The V end was cut by 8 bases, the J end by 4 bases, with 12 bases between. The CDR3 DNA reads as TGTGCCAGCGGGAGTCGGGGGAATCAGCCCCAGCATTTT. Protein sequence: CASGSRGNQPQHF.

This clone came up once. The chain joins TRBV5-1 to TRBJ1-1, with a possible D match to TRBD1 (5 bases). The length of the CDR3 is 16 residues. Germline-derived CDR1 and CDR2 are SGHRS and YFSETQ. Trimming left V 2 bases short and J 12 bases short, with 26 bases between. In nucleotides, the CDR3 is TGCGCCAGCAGCTTAGGTGGACCTTTAGGGGACTTCAATACTTTCTTT. Its translation: CASSLGGPLGDFNTFF.